The 19 T cell receptor beta chains below were found in one sample sequenced in a study of blood T cell repertoires in COVID-19. Assay used: immunoSEQ multiplex PCR; TCRdb lists only in-frame clones, some missing. The data hold approximately 250,000 clones, with roughly 89% observed a single time. The source material was peripheral blood. The receptor source for this set is a woman in her thirties or forties who had recovered from COVID-19.

This clone came up many times. The rearrangement joins TRBV7-9 to TRBJ2-7; 8 bases match TRBD1. This CDR3 contains 15 residues. Trimming removed 4 bases from V and 3 bases from J; junction bases left unmatched: 8. Germline V gene sequence: CDR1 SEHNR, CDR2 FQNEAQ (reference sequence). This chain's CDR3 is CASSSKGTGVYEQYF. For the CDR3, the DNA is TGTGCCAGCAGCTCCAAGGGGACAGGTGTCTACGAGCAGTACTTC.

The chain has TRBV6-5 and TRBJ2-1; possibly TRBD1 for D (5 bases). The germline V gene encodes CDR1 MNHEY and CDR2 SVGAGI. The CDR3 loop spans 15 amino acids. V shed 5 bases and J shed 4 bases, with 15 bases lying between them. The CDR3 loop reads CASSPGTPGYNEQFF. The DNA of the CDR3 is TGTGCCAGCAGTCCAGGTACCCCAGGGTACAATGAGCAGTTCTTC.

This chain links TRBV5-1 with TRBJ1-3; weak D call: TRBD1 (5 bases). The CDR3 runs 16 residues. With 0 bases removed from V and 0 bases from J, the gap between germline ends came to 10 bases. Germline V CDR1 and CDR2: SGHRS, YFSETQ. The CDR3: CASSLDPGLSGNTIYF. The CDR3 DNA reads as TGCGCCAGCAGCTTGGACCCGGGACTCTCTGGAAACACCATATATTTT.

The V gene is TRBV10-3, the J gene TRBJ1-1; TRBD1 might be the D (6 bases). Trimming shortened V by 10 bases and J by 2 bases, and 17 bases separated the two germline ends. Germline assignment: CDR1 ENHRY and CDR2 SYGVKD. CDR3 length: 14 residues. The CDR3 sequence: CATTSTGLNTEAFF. The CDR3 bases are TGTGCCACGACCTCAACAGGGTTAAACACTGAAGCTTTCTTT.

This chain joins TRBV12-1 and TRBJ1-6; the table's D call, TRBD1, was not checked against the DNA. TRBV12-1 is noted as a pseudogene. This CDR3 comprises 15 residues. The CDR3 is CASSFSPGPFSPLHF. The CDR3 DNA reads as TGTGCCAGCAGCTTTTCGCCAGGGCCTTTTTCACCCCTCCACTTT.

This chain joins TRBV2 and TRBJ2-1; no reliable D call. Germline CDR1 and CDR2: SNHLY and FYNNEI. V lost 6 bases and J lost 12, with 12 bases in between. This CDR3 comprises 11 residues. The chain's CDR3 is CASRLARRQFF. The CDR3 DNA follows: TGTGCCAGCAGGTTAGCAAGGAGGCAGTTCTTC.

The rearrangement links TRBV27 to TRBJ1-3; D not certain. V was pared by 6 bases and J by 7 bases, with 19 bases between. The CDR3 contains 15 residues. The germline gives CDR1 MNHEY, CDR2 SMNVEV (reference sequence). The CDR3 sequence is CASSRRVGRDNTIYF. The CDR3 DNA is TGTGCCAGCAGCCGCCGAGTAGGGCGGGATAACACCATATATTTT.

The V and J genes are TRBV6-5 and TRBJ1-5, with TRBD1 matching over 8 bases. CDR1 MNHEY and CDR2 SVGAGI come from the germline V gene. The V and J ends lost 6 bases and 6 bases, in that order; junction bases with no gene match: 7. There are 14 residues in the CDR3. The CDR3 bases are TGTGCCAGCAGACCGACAGGGGTTGCTCAGCCCCAGCATTTT. The encoded protein is CASRPTGVAQPQHF.

This chain joins TRBV27 and TRBJ1-2; 9 bases line up with TRBD1. V dropped 8 bases and J dropped 6; count of bases not matched to a gene: 13. CDR1 is MNHEY and CDR2 is SMNVEV in the germline V gene (reference sequence). The CDR3 is made up of 15 amino acids. CDR3 DNA: TGTGCCAGCTCCGGGACAGGGATGGTAAAGGATGGCTACACCTTC. Its protein is CASSGTGMVKDGYTF.

The chain recombines TRBV6-1 with TRBJ2-3, with D possibly being TRBD1 (5 bases). Trimming stripped 3 bases from V and 4 bases from J, with 8 bases between. The CDR3 is 13 amino acids. From germline, CDR1 is MNHNS and CDR2 SASEGT. In DNA, the CDR3 is TGTGCCAGCAGTGACAGGGTTGCAGATACGCAGTATTTT. It translates to CASSDRVADTQYF.

This clone was seen many times. This sequence joins TRBV27 and TRBJ2-2; 7 bases match TRBD2. The CDR3 length is 18 residues. V shed 2 bases and J 1 base; nucleotides not matched to a gene: 10. Germline V gives CDR1 MNHEY, CDR2 SMNVEV (reference sequence). The CDR3 DNA follows: TGTGCCAGCAGTTTAGCTAGCGGCCCCGGACAGAACACCGGGGAGCTGTTTTTT. Amino acid sequence: CASSLASGPGQNTGELFF.

The chain employs TRBV11-2 and TRBJ2-3; 10 positions agree with TRBD2. V was clipped by 4 bases and J by 1 base; unmatched bases: 8. Germline CDR1 is SGHAT and CDR2 is FQNNGV. CDR3 length equals 17 residues. In DNA, the CDR3 is TGTGCCAGCAGCTCTGGGGTAGCGGGGGGACGCACAGATACGCAGTATTTT. Its protein is CASSSGVAGGRTDTQYF.

This clone appeared a single time. This chain joins TRBV2 and TRBJ1-1; 9 nucleotides align to TRBD1. Trimming removed 8 bases from V and 1 base from J; junction bases left unmatched: 14. The germline gives CDR1 SNHLY, CDR2 FYNNEI. The CDR3 length is 17 residues. The CDR3 protein is CASLDGTGMFPNTEAFF. Written as DNA, the CDR3 is TGTGCCAGCTTGGATGGGACAGGGATGTTCCCGAACACTGAAGCTTTCTTT.

The rearrangement joins TRBV15 to TRBJ1-5; 7 bases map to TRBD1. The CDR3 covers 13 residues. Trimming cost V 7 bases and J 8 bases; bases outside gene matches: 8. The V gene's germline CDR1 is LNHNV and CDR2 YYDKDF (reference sequence). Here the CDR3 DNA reads TGTGCCACCACCCCGGACAGGTATAAGCCCCAGCATTTT. This sequence encodes CATTPDRYKPQHF.

The chain uses TRBV6-6 and TRBJ2-6; D is undetermined. The V gene lost 5 bases and the J gene lost 0 bases, with 14 bases spanning the gap. The germline CDR1 and CDR2 sequences are MNHNY and SVGAGI (reference sequence). This CDR3 has 17 amino acids. CDR3 residues: CASSPLFTGSGANVLTF. The CDR3 DNA sequence: TGTGCCAGCAGTCCTCTCTTCACCGGCTCTGGGGCCAACGTCCTGACTTTC.

This clone was detected only a few times. The V and J genes are TRBV5-6 and TRBJ1-5; 11 bases agree with TRBD1. The CDR3 extends over 17 amino acids. From germline, CDR1 is SGHDT and CDR2 YYEEEE. With 2 bases clipped from V and 6 bases from J, the junction kept 10 bases outside the gene matches. The CDR3 sequence: CASSFFSLGQGAQPQHF. The CDR3 DNA is TGTGCCAGCAGCTTCTTTTCACTAGGACAGGGGGCTCAGCCCCAGCATTTT.

The chain uses TRBV2 and TRBJ2-1; D is perhaps TRBD2 (6 bases). The V end was cut by 6 bases, the J end by 4 bases, with 10 bases between. CDR1 is SNHLY, CDR2 FYNNEI, per germline. This CDR3 has 13 amino acids. The CDR3 nucleotides are TGTGCCAGCAGCAGAGGAGGGTACAATGAGCAGTTCTTC. It yields the protein CASSRGGYNEQFF.

This clone was detected once. The rearrangement links TRBV11-2 to TRBJ2-5; 8 bases are a match to TRBD1. This CDR3 is built from 13 residues. The germline gives CDR1 SGHAT, CDR2 FQNNGV. Trimming removed 5 bases from V and 5 bases from J; junction bases left unmatched: 4. CDR3 loop: CASSLDRAETQYF. CDR3 DNA: TGTGCCAGCAGCCTGGACAGGGCGGAGACCCAGTACTTC.

There are a few counts of this clone. The V call is TRBV6-5, the J call TRBJ1-5; 9 positions match TRBD1. With 6 bases clipped from V and 5 bases from J, the junction kept 8 bases outside the gene matches. The CDR3 extends over 15 amino acids. The germline gives CDR1 MNHEY, CDR2 SVGAGI. This CDR3 reads CASSPGTGRHQPQHF. Here the CDR3 DNA reads TGTGCCAGCAGCCCCGGGACAGGGCGGCATCAGCCCCAGCATTTT.